This T cell receptor (beta chain) was observed in a study of graft-versus-host responses after intestinal transplantation. About this clone: Its cognate antigen is unknown.

Only in-frame clones appear in the TCRdb table, and some are missing; sequencing was by immunoSEQ multiplex PCR. Seen here are approximately 97,000 clones, 85% to 95% observed once, and the top ten hold less than 0.08%. CDR3 length equals 17 residues. Trimming shortened V by 8 bases and J by 0 bases, and 20 bases separated the two germline ends. This TCR was sampled from a human donor who was the organ donor for an intestinal transplant. This sample comprised unstimulated CD8+ T cells sorted from spleen or lymph node cells, obtained before transplant. V usage is TRBV23-1 and J usage is TRBJ1-5; unclear D gene. TRBV23-1 is filed as an ORF, its function uncertain. The CDR3 coding sequence is TGCGCCAGCGTAAAATTTCGGGGAACAAATAGCAATCAGCCCCAGCATTTT. Residues: CASVKFRGTNSNQPQHF.